These T cell receptor beta chains were read from a single sample in a study of somatic mutations in cytotoxic T cells in rheumatoid arthritis. TCRdb's table, derived via immunoSEQ multiplex PCR, lists solely in-frame clones and lacks some. This repertoire shows more than 7,500 clones, over 60% found once; its top ten account for approximately 34%. Source material: CD8+ T cells sorted from blood. These receptors were collected from an adult with rheumatoid arthritis. Each CDR3 is given without its conserved first and last residue.

v_call	j_call	cdr3_aa
TRBV4-1	TRBJ2-7	ASSPIEDSSYEQY
TRBV28	TRBJ1-5	ASRGQGEIQPQH
TRBV7-3	TRBJ2-3	ASSSTILAGTSTDTQY
TRBV9	TRBJ2-3	ASSAGQGPDTQY
TRBV28	TRBJ2-6	ASTNRDIAIPGANVLT
TRBV6-1	TRBJ2-7	ASSTLRGTVIEY
TRBV7-9	TRBJ2-7	ASSRQGAYEQY
TRBV5-1	TRBJ2-5	ASSLAVGGQETQY
TRBV28	.	ASSLTSNEQY
TRBV28	TRBJ2-3	ASRTLFGADTQY
TRBV30	TRBJ2-7	AWDPGSGYEQY
TRBV7-2	TRBJ2-1	ASSLAAEYNEQF
TRBV19	TRBJ2-1	ASSIVGEQF
TRBV6-5	TRBJ2-1	ASSLLGLFDEQF
TRBV10-2	TRBJ2-7	ASSGRGNYEQY
TRBV9	TRBJ2-3	ASSVGGGGTDTQY
TRBV11-2	TRBJ2-1	ASSRTSGSLSNEQF
TRBV9	TRBJ2-7	ASSPTEGRYEQY
TRBV28	TRBJ2-1	ASSFSQKLYNEQF
TRBV2	TRBJ2-1	ANPGLAGGDEQF
TRBV4-1	TRBJ1-4	ASSQSGPWATNEKLF
TRBV19	TRBJ1-5	ASSMGTRGIQPQH
TRBV27	TRBJ2-7	ASRMDRASSYEQY
TRBV4-1	TRBJ1-1	ASSPTVNTEAF
TRBV6-5	TRBJ2-7	ASSYAFRAEQY
TRBV2	TRBJ2-1	ASSPGHVGGEQF
TRBV19	TRBJ1-2	ASSPGAFHYGYT
TRBV27	TRBJ2-1	ASSLTDANEQF
TRBV6-5	TRBJ1-5	ASSRGLPEWPQH